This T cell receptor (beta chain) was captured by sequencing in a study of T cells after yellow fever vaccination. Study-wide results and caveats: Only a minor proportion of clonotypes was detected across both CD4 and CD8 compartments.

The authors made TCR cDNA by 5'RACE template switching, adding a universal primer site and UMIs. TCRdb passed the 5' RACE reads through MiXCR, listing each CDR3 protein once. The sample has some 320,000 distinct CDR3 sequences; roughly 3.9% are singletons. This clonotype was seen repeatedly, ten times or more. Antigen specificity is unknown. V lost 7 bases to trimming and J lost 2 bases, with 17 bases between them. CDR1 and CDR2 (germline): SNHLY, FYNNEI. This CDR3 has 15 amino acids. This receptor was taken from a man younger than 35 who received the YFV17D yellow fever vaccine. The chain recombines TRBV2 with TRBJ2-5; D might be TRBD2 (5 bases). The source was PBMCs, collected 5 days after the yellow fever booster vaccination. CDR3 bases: TGTGCCAGCAAACTGACTAACCTATTGCAAGAGACCCAGTACTTC. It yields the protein CASKLTNLLQETQYF.